Listed below are T cell receptor beta chains from one sample, sequenced in a study of T cells in Graves' hyperthyroidism and ophthalmopathy. TCRdb itself ran the multiplex PCR reads through MiXCR, one entry per CDR3 protein. The sample shows roughly 570,000 distinct CDR3 sequences, roughly 50% of them seen only once. Sample: peripheral blood or thyroid tissue (not recorded which). These receptors were obtained from a woman in her late teens or twenties with Graves' hyperthyroidism. Each CDR3 is given with its conserved first and last residue. A D gene is named only where the DNA matches it firmly.

j_gene	d_gene	v_gene	CDR3aa
TRBJ1-1	-	TRBV5-1	CASSLGDFLSTEAFF
TRBJ2-5	-	TRBV18	CASSPPPAQETQYF
TRBJ2-3	TRBD2	TRBV2	CASKRRMSSGSTDTQYF
TRBJ2-5	TRBD2	TRBV12-3/TRBV12-4	CASRLAGGPETQYF
TRBJ2-1	TRBD2	TRBV5-1	CASSPATSVDEQFF
TRBJ1-1	-	TRBV6-1	CASSELIGRYAFF
TRBJ2-7	-	TRBV5-1	CASSLALGGEPNEQYF
TRBJ2-5	-	TRBV5-1	CASSGTYQETQYF
TRBJ2-7	-	TRBV29-1	CSVGQGITDYEQYF
TRBJ1-2	-	TRBV7-9	CASSLRQRGYGYTF
TRBJ2-2	-	TRBV5-1	CASSSDPGPNTGELFF
TRBJ2-7	-	TRBV7-6	CAISDPGYEQYF
TRBJ1-2	-	TRBV24-1	CATSARTWESDYGYTF
TRBJ1-1	-	TRBV11-2	CASSLGSFGIPTEAFF
TRBJ1-1	TRBD1	TRBV29-1	CSVGTGGRDTEAFF
TRBJ2-7	-	TRBV20-1	CSADRDVKTYEQYF
TRBJ1-5	-	TRBV10-3	CAISGGLAGGQETQHF
TRBJ2-7	TRBD1	TRBV6-5	CASSSGQVNEQYF
TRBJ2-5	-	TRBV19	CASSISTPQETQYF
TRBJ2-5	-	TRBV18	CASSPRGKETQYF
TRBJ1-2	-	TRBV24-1	CATSDDVYGYTF
TRBJ2-2	-	TRBV7-2	CASSMGANTGELFF
TRBJ2-2	-	TRBV7-6	CASSLALGMGGLANTGELFF
TRBJ1-2	-	TRBV18	CASSRNVAAVYGYTF
TRBJ2-2	-	TRBV2	CASRTDSTGELFF
TRBJ2-5	-	TRBV7-2	CASSLAHGTQYF
TRBJ2-2	-	TRBV13	CASSLLGELFF
TRBJ2-7	-	TRBV25-1	CASSEPSVELPYEQYF
TRBJ1-2	-	TRBV4-1	CASSHKGLRDYGYTF
TRBJ1-4	-	TRBV10-3	CAIRKRGDVNEKLFF